This TCR beta chain stems from a study of cytomegalovirus exposure and HLA in healthy donors. Study-level information: The roughly 120 validation repertoires matched the 500 to 750 first-cohort repertoires in platform, a later analysis reported.

The V gene's germline CDR1 is MDHEN and CDR2 SYDVKM. The V end lost 10 bases, the J end lost 2 bases, and 11 bases lay between the germline ends. CDR3 length: 12 amino acids. Of note for this clone: Its antigen is as yet unknown.

Whole-study findings and limits: A subsequent analysis found that TCR clusters from the first cohort also tended to co-occur in the approximately 110 validation repertoires, with around 94% of cluster scores above 0.

Generated by immunoSEQ multiplex PCR, the TCRdb table keeps only in-frame clones and is missing some. The sample yields over 85,000 clones, 84% seen once. This chain connects TRBV28 to TRBJ1-2; no reliable D call. The sample taken for sequencing was PBMCs. This clonotype was sampled from a woman aged 18-29 years in good health and CMV-seropositive. The CDR3 region is CATGRNNYGYTF. The CDR3, as DNA: TGTGCCACGGGGAGGAACAACTATGGCTACACCTTC.